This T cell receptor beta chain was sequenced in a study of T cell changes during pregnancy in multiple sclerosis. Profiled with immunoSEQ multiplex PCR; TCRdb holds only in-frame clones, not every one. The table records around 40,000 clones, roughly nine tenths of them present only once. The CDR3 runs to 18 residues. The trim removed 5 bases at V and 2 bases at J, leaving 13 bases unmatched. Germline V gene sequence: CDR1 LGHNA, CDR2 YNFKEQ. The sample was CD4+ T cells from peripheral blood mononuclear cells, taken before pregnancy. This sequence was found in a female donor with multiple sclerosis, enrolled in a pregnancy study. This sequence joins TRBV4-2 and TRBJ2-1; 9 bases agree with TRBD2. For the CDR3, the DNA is TGTGCCAGCAGCGCTACTACTGGTCCTAGCGGGACCTACAATGAGCAGTTCTTC. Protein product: CASSATTGPSGTYNEQFF.